The 21 T cell receptor beta chains presented below share a single source sample, sequenced in a study of T cell responses to AZD1222 COVID-19 vaccine. The assay was immunoSEQ multiplex PCR, and TCRdb's table has in-frame clones only and misses some. The sample yields about 150,000 clones, less than 95% seen once. The sequencing used peripheral blood, collected on day 0 of AZD1222 vaccination. The receptors come from an adult in good health.

The J gene is TRBJ1-2, the V gene TRBV29-1; tentative D call: TRBD1 (5 bases). Germline CDR1 is SQVTM and CDR2 is ANQGSEA. This CDR3 spans 13 amino acids. Trimming left V 2 bases short and J 5 bases short, with 12 bases between. CDR3 nucleotides: TGCAGCGTTGAACAGGGAGGATGGTATGGCTACACCTTC. Its protein is CSVEQGGWYGYTF. The complete variable domain, with remaining parts taken from reference TRBV29-1 and TRBJ1-2, reads SAVISQKPSRDICQRGTSLTIQCQVDSQVTMMFWYRQQPGQSLTLIATANQGSEATYESGFVIDKFPISRPNLTFSTLTVSNMSPEDSSIYLCSVEQGGWYGYTFGSGTRLTVV.

This sequence joins TRBV29-1 and TRBJ1-2; D not certain. The V gene's germline CDR1 is SQVTM and CDR2 ANQGSEA. V was trimmed by 1 base and J by 4 bases, leaving 13 bases between them. The CDR3 spans 14 residues. CDR3 sequence: CSVEVVLPPYGYTF. CDR3 coding DNA: TGCAGCGTTGAAGTGGTGTTACCGCCCTATGGCTACACCTTC.

V usage is TRBV27 and J usage is TRBJ2-7; tentative D call: TRBD1 (6 bases). Trimming took 5 bases from V and 1 from J, leaving 18 bases between them. CDR1 is MNHEY and CDR2 is SMNVEV in the germline V gene (reference sequence). The CDR3 extends over 16 amino acids. DNA for the CDR3: TGTGCCAGCAGTCCCTACCTGCTGGGGGCGTCCTACGAGCAGTACTTC. This encodes CASSPYLLGASYEQYF.

The CDR3 nucleotides are TGTGCCAGCAGCTTCCAGGGGGGCAATCAGCCCCAGCATTTT. Protein product: CASSFQGGNQPQHF. This sequence joins TRBV7-2 and TRBJ1-5; TRBD1 aligns across 7 bases. After removal of 3 bases from V and 2 bases from J, the junction contained 1 base not matched to a gene. In germline, CDR1 is SGHTA, CDR2 FQGNSA. CDR3 size: 14 residues.

The genes are TRBV4-2 and TRBJ2-2, with 14 bases that match TRBD2. This CDR3 has 18 residues. Looked up from germline, CDR1 is LGHNA and CDR2 is YNFKEQ. With V trimmed by 3 bases and J by 7 bases, 10 bases remained unmatched. This CDR3 is CASSHPNVGTSGSGELFF. The CDR3 coding sequence is TGTGCCAGCAGCCACCCCAACGTCGGGACTAGCGGGAGCGGGGAGCTGTTTTTT.

This clone appeared a single time. The gene calls are TRBV24-1 and TRBJ2-1, with 13 bases that match TRBD2. The CDR3 runs 12 residues. After removal of 5 bases from V and 13 bases from J, the junction contained 1 base not matched to a gene. Germline CDR1 is KGHDR and CDR2 is SFDVKD. DNA for the CDR3: TGTGCCACCAGTGGGACTAGCGGGAGACAGTTCTTC. Translation: CATSGTSGRQFF.

The rearrangement joins TRBV5-1 to TRBJ2-3, with 7 bases aligning to TRBD2. CDR3 length: 18 residues. Germline trimming cut 3 bases from V and 2 bases from J; bases unmatched to any gene: 15. The germline V gene has CDR1 SGHRS and CDR2 YFSETQ. CDR3: CASSSAGRAGKNTDTQYF. CDR3 in DNA: TGCGCCAGCAGCTCGGCCGGAAGAGCGGGGAAAAACACAGATACGCAGTATTTT. Complete variable domain (other parts from reference TRBV5-1 and TRBJ2-3): KAGVTQTPRYLIKTRGQQVTLSCSPISGHRSVSWYQQTPGQGLQFLFEYFSETQRNKGNFPGRFSGRQFSNSRSEMNVSTLELGDSALYLCASSSAGRAGKNTDTQYFGPGTRLTVL.

The rearrangement joins TRBV3-1 (or the pseudogene TRBV3-2) to TRBJ2-7; D remains ambiguous. Germline lookup yields CDR1 LGHDT and CDR2 YNNKEL (reference sequence). This CDR3 spans 15 amino acids. Trimming removed 4 bases from V and 0 bases from J, with 13 bases in between. For the CDR3, the DNA is TGTGCCAGCAGCCCAATCCCTACAAGCTCCTACGAGCAGTACTTC. This gives the protein CASSPIPTSSYEQYF.

The chain is built from TRBV28 and TRBJ1-1, with D unresolved. Between the trimmed V and J ends, which lost 5 bases and 0 bases, there was a span of 19 bases. This CDR3 has 17 residues. Germline assignment: CDR1 MDHEN and CDR2 SYDVKM. The CDR3, as DNA: TGTGCCAGCAGTCCTCCGGTGGAACAAATATTGAACACTGAAGCTTTCTTT. Translated, it gives CASSPPVEQILNTEAFF.

The chain employs TRBV28 and TRBJ1-2; D remains ambiguous. Germline CDR1 and CDR2: MDHEN and SYDVKM. The CDR3 spans 14 residues. Trimming took off 6 bases at V and 6 bases at J, with 17 bases between the two ends. CDR3 residues: CASRYLGEKDGYTF. In DNA form, the CDR3 reads TGTGCCAGCAGGTACCTCGGGGAGAAGGATGGCTACACCTTC.

The gene calls are TRBV12-5 and TRBJ2-1, with D perhaps TRBD2 (6 bases). The CDR3 length is 12 residues. V shed 5 bases and J shed 10 bases, with 12 bases lying between them. CDR1 is LGHNT, CDR2 FRNRAP, per germline. The CDR3 here is CASGRTNREQFF. The DNA of the CDR3 is TGTGCTAGTGGTCGGACTAACCGAGAGCAGTTCTTC. Using reference TRBV12-5 and TRBJ2-1 for the parts outside the CDR3, the full variable domain is DARVTQTPRHKVTEMGQEVTMRCQPILGHNTVFWYRQTMMQGLELLAYFRNRAPLDDSGMPKDRFSAEMPDATLATLKIQPSEPRDSAVYFCASGRTNREQFFGPGTRLTVL.

The rearrangement links TRBV6-2 or TRBV6-3 to TRBJ1-1, with 10 bases lining up with TRBD1. Germline V CDR1 and CDR2: MNHEY, SVGEGT. Trimming cost V 4 bases and J 5 bases; bases outside gene matches: 1. The CDR3 contains 13 residues. CDR3 loop: CASSWDRGTEAFF. The CDR3 nucleotides are TGTGCCAGCAGTTGGGACAGGGGAACTGAAGCTTTCTTT.

The J gene is TRBJ2-3, the V gene TRBV24-1, with 7 bases identical to TRBD1. This CDR3 comprises 15 residues. In germline, CDR1 is KGHDR, CDR2 SFDVKD. The junction had 12 bases not matched to a gene; V was cut back by 7 bases and J by 6 bases. CDR3 in DNA: TGTGCCACCAGCGGGACAGTCGGTTCTTCGGATACGCAGTATTTT. Translating it yields CATSGTVGSSDTQYF.

This clone was picked up a small number of times. V usage is TRBV27 and J usage is TRBJ1-2, with D uncertain. CDR1 and CDR2 (germline): MNHEY, SMNVEV (reference sequence). Trimming shortened V by 5 bases and J by 4 bases, and 17 bases separated the two germline ends. The CDR3 is 15 amino acids. CDR3 coding DNA: TGTGCCAGCAGTCCCTCGAAAGGACCAGTCTATGGCTACACCTTC. This translates into CASSPSKGPVYGYTF.

V is TRBV27 and J is TRBJ2-5; D could derive from TRBD1 or TRBD2 (6 bases each). V lost 1 base and J 6 bases, leaving 12 bases between the germline ends. CDR1 and CDR2 (germline): MNHEY, SMNVEV (reference sequence). This CDR3 spans 14 amino acids. DNA for the CDR3: TGTGCCAGCAGTTTATTGGGGGGCATGAAGACCCAGTACTTC. Its translation: CASSLLGGMKTQYF.

J is TRBJ2-3 and V is TRBV9; the D gene is possibly TRBD2 (6 bases). Germline lookup yields CDR1 SGDLS and CDR2 YYNGEE. V was trimmed by 4 bases and J by 4 bases, leaving 16 bases between them. The CDR3 sequence is 15 residues long. This chain's CDR3 is CASSLGGALSDTQYF. As DNA, the CDR3 is TGTGCCAGCAGCCTAGGAGGGGCACTCTCAGATACGCAGTATTTT.

The chain carries TRBV20-1 and TRBJ2-7; no definite D call. Trimming shortened V by 2 bases and J by 2 bases, and 4 bases separated the two germline ends. The CDR3 loop spans 11 amino acids. CDR1 and CDR2 from the germline V gene are DFQATT and SNEGSKA (reference sequence). The DNA for the CDR3 is TGCAGTGCTAGATTTACCTACGAGCAGTACTTC. Translation gives CSARFTYEQYF.

The rearrangement uses TRBV29-1 and TRBJ2-3, with 7 nucleotides matching TRBD2. Germline V gene sequence: CDR1 SQVTM, CDR2 ANQGSEA. The CDR3 is 14 amino acids. Unmatched junction bases numbered 8, after V lost 8 bases and J lost 0 bases. In DNA form, the CDR3 reads TGCAGCACAGCACTAGCGTATAGCACAGATACGCAGTATTTT. Translation: CSTALAYSTDTQYF.

This clone turned up a few times. The rearrangement uses TRBV9 and TRBJ1-1; a possible D gene is TRBD1 (5 bases). Per the germline V gene, CDR1 is SGDLS and CDR2 is YYNGEE. The CDR3 has 14 amino acids. Deletions cut 6 bases from V and 1 base from J, with 13 bases between. The DNA of the CDR3 is TGTGCCAGCACACGAACCGACAGGAACACTGAAGCTTTCTTT. It encodes CASTRTDRNTEAFF.

This chain connects TRBV19 to TRBJ1-5, with no clear D. The CDR3 contains 16 residues. Germline lookup yields CDR1 LNHDA and CDR2 SQIVND (reference sequence). The ends were cut back, 1 base at V and 0 bases at J, with 10 bases in the middle. The CDR3 bases are TGTGCCAGTAGTATAGGTTATCAGCTTAGCAATCAGCCCCAGCATTTT. It translates to CASSIGYQLSNQPQHF.

This clone was seen a single time. This chain links TRBV6-5 with TRBJ1-5; D unresolved. This CDR3 has 13 residues. The V and J ends lost 4 bases and 5 bases respectively, with 9 bases between them. From germline, CDR1 is MNHEY and CDR2 SVGAGI. The CDR3 loop reads CASSSDPDQPQHF. In DNA, the CDR3 is TGTGCCAGCAGTTCTGATCCCGATCAGCCCCAGCATTTT.